The source of this T cell receptor beta chain is a study of T cell changes during pregnancy in multiple sclerosis. Here immunoSEQ multiplex PCR was the method, and the copy in TCRdb shows in-frame clones only, minus some. The table has about 48,000 clones, around 90% seen once. This clone has only one observation. CDR1 and CDR2 from the germline V gene are MRHNA and SNTAGT. J lost 2 bases, V lost 6 bases, and 12 bases had no gene match. This CDR3 contains 16 residues. The source is a female donor with multiple sclerosis, enrolled in a pregnancy study. V is TRBV6-4 and J is TRBJ1-1; 7 bases agree with TRBD1. The specimen was CD4+ T cells from peripheral blood mononuclear cells, collected in the third trimester of pregnancy. The CDR3 sequence: CASRPQGGTANTEAFF. The CDR3 nucleotides read TGTGCCAGCAGACCCCAGGGCGGGACAGCTAACACTGAAGCTTTCTTT.